The 14 T cell receptor beta chains below come from one sample, sequenced in a study of PD-1 blockade in classical Hodgkin lymphoma. Every single patient, without exception, relapsed after autologous stem cell transplantation, and brentuximab vedotin exposure varied. Libraries were prepared by immunoSEQ multiplex PCR; TCRdb keeps only in-frame clonotypes and omits some of them. The sample yields 15,000 or so clones, about 80% seen once. The sample here was peripheral blood mononuclear cells (PBMCs), taken at baseline. The source of these receptors is a human donor with classical Hodgkin lymphoma.

The V call is TRBV5-1, the J call TRBJ1-1; D gene unclear. The CDR3 has 15 residues. Deletions cut 2 bases from V and 1 base from J, with 12 bases between. Germline assignment: CDR1 SGHRS and CDR2 YFSETQ. The CDR3 protein is CASSFGVRQNTEAFF. The CDR3 nucleotides read TGCGCCAGCAGCTTTGGGGTCAGACAGAACACTGAAGCTTTCTTT.

The CDR3 region has the DNA TGCGCCAGCAGCTCCGCCTCAAAAGCGGGGGACCGACCTAGCACAGATACGCAGTATTTT. Its translation: CASSSASKAGDRPSTDTQYF. The V gene is TRBV5-1, the J gene TRBJ2-3, with 8 bases identical to TRBD2. Germline V lookup: CDR1 SGHRS, CDR2 YFSETQ. This CDR3 is built from 20 residues. The trim removed 3 bases at V and 0 bases at J, leaving 18 bases unmatched.

The chain links TRBV27 to TRBJ2-7, with no clear D. This CDR3 contains 15 residues. Germline V gene data show CDR1 as MNHEY and CDR2 as SMNVEV (reference sequence). V lost 4 bases, J lost 5 bases, and 18 bases lay in between. CDR3 sequence reads: CASSSPGSFRDEQYF. The DNA for the CDR3 is TGTGCCAGCAGTTCACCCGGGTCCTTCAGAGACGAGCAGTACTTC.

This chain links TRBV11-3 with TRBJ2-7; D remains unclear. The germline CDR1 and CDR2 sequences are SGHNT and YENEEA. The CDR3 length is 10 residues. The V gene lost 4 bases and the J gene lost 7 bases, with 5 bases spanning the gap. DNA of the CDR3: TGTGCCAGCAGCTGGATAGAGCAGTACTTC. It encodes CASSWIEQYF. The entire variable domain, with the rest obtained from reference TRBV11-3 and TRBJ2-7, is as follows: EAGVVQSPRYKIIEKKQPVAFWCNPISGHNTLYWYLQNLGQGPELLIRYENEEAVDDSQLPKDRFSAERLKGVDSTLKIQPAELGDSAVYLCASSWIEQYFGPGTRLTVT.

The chain has TRBV19 and TRBJ1-1; no reliable D call. The CDR3 sequence is 14 residues long. The V gene lost 1 base and the J gene lost 0 bases, with 6 bases spanning the gap. Germline V gene lookup returns CDR1 LNHDA and CDR2 SQIVND (reference sequence). The chain's CDR3 is CASSIAAVNTEAFF. The CDR3 coding sequence is TGTGCCAGTAGTATAGCCGCGGTGAACACTGAAGCTTTCTTT.

The CDR3 sequence is CASSLTTALYEQYF. DNA of the CDR3: TGTGCCAGCAGCTTGACGACAGCCCTCTACGAGCAGTACTTC. The chain links TRBV7-9 to TRBJ2-7; possible D gene TRBD1, 5 bases. This CDR3 has 14 residues. Germline CDR1 and CDR2: SEHNR and FQNEAQ (reference sequence). Deletions cut 3 bases from V and 3 bases from J, with 12 bases between. The variable domain in full, with the rest retrieved from reference TRBV7-9 and TRBJ2-7, is DTGVSQNPRHKITKRGQNVTFRCDPISEHNRLYWYRQTLGQGPEFLTYFQNEAQLEKSRLLSDRFSAERPKGSFSTLEIQRTEQGDSAMYLCASSLTTALYEQYFGPGTRLTVT.

The chain links TRBV18 to TRBJ1-5; D call uncertain. The CDR3 consists of 15 residues. The germline V and J ends were trimmed by 3 bases and 2 bases, with 11 bases remaining between them. From germline, CDR1 is KGHSH and CDR2 LQKENI. DNA of the CDR3: TGTGCCAGCTCACCCGTGGACCGAGGCAATCAGCCCCAGCATTTT. This codes for CASSPVDRGNQPQHF.

The CDR3 DNA is TGTGCCAGCAGTTCCACCCCGGGACAGGGGTACGCTTTCTTT. It is translated as CASSSTPGQGYAFF. The chain is built from TRBV27 and TRBJ1-1; the match to TRBD1 covers 10 bases. The CDR3 contains 14 residues. CDR1 MNHEY and CDR2 SMNVEV come from the germline V gene (reference sequence). The V segment lost 4 bases and the J segment 11 bases; nucleotides outside the gene matches: 10.

The chain combines TRBV27 with TRBJ2-5; 8 bases align to TRBD2. J lost 4 bases, V lost 5 bases, and 6 bases had no gene match. Looked up from germline, CDR1 is MNHEY and CDR2 is SMNVEV (reference sequence). The CDR3 totals 14 residues. CDR3 DNA sequence: TGTGCCAGCAGTGTTCGGGGGGGTAGAGAGACCCAGTACTTC. Translating it yields CASSVRGGRETQYF.

The table lists this clone with a count of one. This chain joins TRBV5-5 and TRBJ1-1, with 9 bases aligning to TRBD1. The V gene's germline CDR1 is SGHKS and CDR2 YYEKEE (reference sequence). J gave up 1 base and V 5 bases, and 3 bases lay outside the gene matches. The CDR3 is made up of 14 amino acids. This CDR3 is CASSPQGANTEAFF. Here the CDR3 DNA reads TGTGCCAGCAGTCCACAGGGGGCGAACACTGAAGCTTTCTTT.

The V gene is TRBV5-1, the J gene TRBJ1-3; D is undetermined. This CDR3 is 14 amino acids long. In germline, CDR1 is SGHRS, CDR2 YFSETQ. V was trimmed by 0 bases and J by 4 bases, leaving 8 bases between them. CDR3 protein: CASSLGLQGNTIYF. The CDR3 nucleotides read TGCGCCAGCAGCTTGGGACTACAGGGAAACACCATATATTTT.

V and J are TRBV27 and TRBJ2-5; TRBD2 aligns across 11 bases. The CDR3 is 16 residues long. V was pared by 2 bases and J by 5 bases, with 7 bases of the junction left unmatched. CDR1 MNHEY and CDR2 SMNVEV come from the germline V gene (reference sequence). CDR3 bases: TGTGCCAGCAGTTTAGGTAGCGGGGGGGCCGGGGAGACCCAGTACTTC. This codes for CASSLGSGGAGETQYF.

This clone appeared a single time. V and J are TRBV5-5 and TRBJ2-7; D might be TRBD2 (5 bases). This CDR3 contains 14 residues. The V gene's germline CDR1 is SGHKS and CDR2 YYEKEE (reference sequence). Trimming stripped 4 bases from V and 2 bases from J, with 13 bases between. For the CDR3, the DNA is TGTGCCAGCAGCCCGTCTGCGAGGGCCTACGAGCAGTACTTC. Translating gives CASSPSARAYEQYF.

CDR3 protein: CASSLGGSQETQYF. Written as DNA, the CDR3 is TGTGCCAGTAGTCTGGGGGGTTCACAAGAGACCCAGTACTTC. V gene TRBV19 combines with J gene TRBJ2-5; perhaps TRBD2 as D (6 bases). CDR1 LNHDA and CDR2 SQIVND come from the germline V gene (reference sequence). The CDR3 is 14 amino acids. The V end lost 5 bases, the J end lost 2 bases, and 12 bases lay between the germline ends. The full variable domain, in which reference TRBV19 and TRBJ2-5 provide the parts outside the CDR3, is DGGITQSPKYLFRKEGQNVTLSCEQNLNHDAMYWYRQDPGQGLRLIYYSQIVNDFQKGDIAEGYSVSREKKESFPLTVTSAQKNPTAFYLCASSLGGSQETQYFGPGTRLLVL.